The subject of this entry is one T cell receptor beta chain. This entry belongs to a study of blood T cell repertoires in COVID-19. Study background: Sources were T cells, B-cell-depleted T cells, or PBMCs; the material itself was cDNA or gDNA.

CDR1 is LGHNA, CDR2 YSLEER, per germline. The CDR3 covers 15 residues. V was trimmed by 0 bases and J by 6 bases, leaving 14 bases between them. Per the study methods: Amplification with reference gene primers provided the estimates of nucleated cell counts. Some clones are missing from TCRdb's copy, which holds only in-frame ones; the method was immunoSEQ multiplex PCR. D and trimming come from the DNA, and the V and J calls and clone size come from that table. This table has 200,000 to 250,000 clones, approximately 86% appearing once. The material sequenced was peripheral blood. The genes are TRBV4-3 and TRBJ1-2; possible D gene TRBD1, 6 bases. This clonotype was obtained from a woman aged 65 to 85 with active or convalescent COVID-19. The CDR3 sequence is CASSQDSGGGNGYTF. Here the CDR3 DNA reads TGCGCCAGCAGCCAAGATTCGGGGGGCGGTAATGGCTACACCTTC.